This T cell receptor beta chain originates from a study of blood T cell repertoires in COVID-19 (dated by TCRdb to 2018 to 2021). Context from the whole study: Collaborator samples came from the United States, Italy and Spain and covered acute and convalescent phases of COVID-19. The material from the prospective study consisted of cDNA or gDNA derived from T cells, B-cell-depleted T cells, or PBMCs. Deeply sampled blood TCRbeta repertoires from subjects exposed to, actively infected with, or recovered from COVID-19 were included in the dataset. The repertoires were made available in a free public database intended to serve as a resource for research on the immune response to SARS-CoV-2. The samples were drawn from the first 160 participants of the ongoing ImmuneRACE study and from 950 to 1,500 subjects provided by 6 global collaborators. The sample metadata nearly always contained a de-identified subject ID, COVID-19 status, age in years and sex. Where available, HLA class I and class II types were obtained from metadata supplied by the sample provider rather than from assay-based typing. The paper as a whole reports these results and caveats: How much clinical and demographic metadata was included differed by source and by participant, and the metadata was provided uncurated.

The CDR3 covers 20 residues, taking in both the cysteine and the phenylalanine. TCRbeta CDR3 regions were amplified from genomic DNA using the immunoSEQ Assay, a bias-controlled multiplex PCR. On the authors' methods: Nucleated cell counts per sample were estimated from amplification of reference gene primers within the assay. To quantify the absolute abundance of each unique TCRbeta CDR3 rearrangement, sequence reads were collapsed and filtered. For each sample, productive Simpson clonality was calculated as the square root of Simpson's diversity index across productive rearrangements. What TCRdb holds here is the immuneACCESS table cut down to in-frame rearrangements. Part of the clones is not present; checked against another copy, under half of the missing clones reflect an unresolved V gene, and the others are unexplained. From that table come the V and J calls and clone size; the DNA was used to work out D and trimming. In this sample the table shows over 350,000 clones, around 89% of which occur a single time. The top ten clonotypes cover 4.3% of the sample.

Collaborating institutions collected whole blood in K2EDTA tubes following their own protocols. For TCRbeta analysis, collaborators shipped samples in one of three forms: frozen whole blood, isolated PBMCs, or DNA extracted from either of those sample types. Remarks on this clone: The specificity of this receptor is unknown. No DNA is shown, since the ends of the CDR3 on it are uncertain; the CDR3 is the one TCRdb lists.

The TCR comes from a woman in her 30s with acute or convalescent COVID-19. Rearrangement joined TRBV1 to TRBJ2-3; the table's D call TRBD2 went unverified against the DNA. TRBV1 is deemed a pseudogene. Specimen: peripheral blood. The CDR3 here reads CTSSRMVAGGTPPLPDTQYF.